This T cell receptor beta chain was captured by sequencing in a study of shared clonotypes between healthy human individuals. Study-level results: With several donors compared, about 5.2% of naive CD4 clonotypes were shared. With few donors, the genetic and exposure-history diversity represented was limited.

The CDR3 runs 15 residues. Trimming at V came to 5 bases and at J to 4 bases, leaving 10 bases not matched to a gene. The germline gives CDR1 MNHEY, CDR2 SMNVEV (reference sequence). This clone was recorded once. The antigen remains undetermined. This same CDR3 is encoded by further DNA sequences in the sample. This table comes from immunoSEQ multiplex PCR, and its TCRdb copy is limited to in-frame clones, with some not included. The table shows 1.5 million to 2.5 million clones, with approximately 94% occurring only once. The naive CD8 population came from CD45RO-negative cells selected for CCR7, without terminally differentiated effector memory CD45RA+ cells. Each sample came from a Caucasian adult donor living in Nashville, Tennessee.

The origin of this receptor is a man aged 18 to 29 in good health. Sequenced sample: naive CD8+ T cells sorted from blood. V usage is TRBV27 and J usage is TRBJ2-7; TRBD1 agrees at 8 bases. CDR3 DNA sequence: TGTGCCAGCAGTCCCTCCACAGGGGGAGGTTACGAGCAGTACTTC. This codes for CASSPSTGGGYEQYF.